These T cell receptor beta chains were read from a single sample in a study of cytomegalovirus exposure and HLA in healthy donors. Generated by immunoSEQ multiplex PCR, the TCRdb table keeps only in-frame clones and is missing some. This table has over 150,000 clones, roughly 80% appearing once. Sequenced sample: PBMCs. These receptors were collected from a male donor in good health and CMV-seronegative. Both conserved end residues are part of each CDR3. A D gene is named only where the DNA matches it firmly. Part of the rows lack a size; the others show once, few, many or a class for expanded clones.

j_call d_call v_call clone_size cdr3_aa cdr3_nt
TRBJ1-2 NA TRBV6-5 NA CASSYLGAGDYEGYTF TGTGCCAGCAGTTACTTGGGTGCAGGCGACTATGAAGGCTACACCTTC
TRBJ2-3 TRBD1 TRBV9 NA CASSAPGTGTDTQYF TGTGCCAGCAGCGCCCCCGGGACAGGCACAGATACGCAGTATTTT
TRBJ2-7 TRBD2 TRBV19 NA CASSPRASGALTYEQYF TGTGCCAGTAGTCCCCGAGCTAGCGGGGCCCTAACCTACGAGCAGTACTTC
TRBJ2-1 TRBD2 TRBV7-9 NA CASSPGRGGTYNEQFF TGTGCCAGCAGCCCGGGGAGGGGAGGCACCTACAATGAGCAGTTCTTC
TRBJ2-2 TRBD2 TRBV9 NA CASSLSGRVFGELFF TGTGCCAGCAGCCTCAGCGGGAGGGTTTTCGGGGAGCTGTTTTTT
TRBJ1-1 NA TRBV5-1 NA CASSRTTGWGTEAFF TGCGCCAGCAGCAGGACCACAGGTTGGGGCACTGAAGCTTTCTTT
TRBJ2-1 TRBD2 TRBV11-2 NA CASSLGGSSYNEQFF TGTGCCAGCAGCTTAGGCGGGAGCTCCTACAATGAGCAGTTCTTC
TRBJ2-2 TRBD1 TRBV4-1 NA CASSRTGLNTGELFF TGCGCCAGCAGTCGGACAGGGTTGAACACCGGGGAGCTGTTTTTT
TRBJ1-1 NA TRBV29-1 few CSVVFRGSTEAFF TGCAGCGTTGTCTTCCGAGGGAGCACTGAAGCTTTCTTT
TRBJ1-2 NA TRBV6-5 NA CASRNRVGDYGYTF TGTGCCAGCAGAAACAGGGTCGGTGACTATGGCTACACCTTC
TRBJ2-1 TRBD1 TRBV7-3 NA CASSLQGASHNEQFF TGTGCCAGCAGCCTACAGGGGGCATCCCACAATGAGCAGTTCTTC
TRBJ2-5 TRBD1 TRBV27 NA CASSFHGTGGETQYF TGTGCCAGCAGTTTCCACGGGACAGGAGGAGAGACCCAGTACTTC
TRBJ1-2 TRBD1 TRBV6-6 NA CASSRRDSGYTF TGTGCCAGCAGTCGCCGGGACAGTGGCTACACCTTC
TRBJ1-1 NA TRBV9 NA CASSARGAEAFF TGTGCCAGCAGCGCGCGGGGGGCTGAAGCTTTCTTT
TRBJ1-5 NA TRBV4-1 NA CASSQDRAANQPQHF TGCGCCAGCAGCCAAGACAGGGCAGCGAATCAGCCCCAGCATTTT
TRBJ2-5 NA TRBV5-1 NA CASSLTHQETQYF TGCGCCAGCAGCTTGACACACCAAGAGACCCAGTACTTC
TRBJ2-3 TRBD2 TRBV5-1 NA CASSFQRGGDTQYF TGCGCCAGCAGCTTCCAGCGGGGTGGAGATACGCAGTATTTT
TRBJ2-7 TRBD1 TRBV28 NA CASSHPGQGVDEQYF TGTGCCAGCAGTCATCCGGGACAGGGCGTAGACGAGCAGTACTTC
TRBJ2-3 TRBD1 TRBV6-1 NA CASSAQWTETGSTDTQYF TGTGCCAGCAGTGCCCAGTGGACCGAGACAGGGAGCACAGATACGCAGTATTTT